Each of the 3 T cell receptor beta chains below was sequenced from the same sample in a study of cytomegalovirus exposure and HLA in healthy donors. A multiplex PCR was run with 60 Vbeta primers and 13 Jbeta primers. Profiled with immunoSEQ multiplex PCR; TCRdb holds only in-frame clones, not every one. The table includes under 300,000 clones, just over 85% detected once. Specimen: PBMCs. Every receptor here comes from a middle-aged man in good health and CMV-seropositive.

V is TRBV19 and J is TRBJ2-2; 9 positions match TRBD2. Germline lookup yields CDR1 LNHDA and CDR2 SQIVND (reference sequence). Trimming took 8 bases from V and 2 from J; bases not matched to a gene: 6. CDR3 length: 15 amino acids. DNA of the CDR3: TGTGCCAGTCAAGCTAGCGGGGTAAACACCGGGGAGCTGTTTTTT. It translates to CASQASGVNTGELFF.

The chain joins TRBV29-1 to TRBJ2-1, with 8 bases identical to TRBD2. V lost 2 bases and J lost 3; bases outside the gene matches: 3. The germline V gene has CDR1 SQVTM and CDR2 ANQGSEA. This CDR3 is built from 14 residues. In DNA form, the CDR3 reads TGCAGCGTTGAACCCGGGGGGGACTACAATGAGCAGTTCTTC. It codes for CSVEPGGDYNEQFF.

This sequence joins TRBV9 and TRBJ1-1; possibly TRBD1 for D (6 bases). Germline V gene lookup returns CDR1 SGDLS and CDR2 YYNGEE. The ends were cut back, 4 bases at V and 4 bases at J, with 14 bases in the middle. This CDR3 contains 14 residues. In nucleotides, the CDR3 is TGTGCCAGCAGCCGGACAGAGGGTGGCACTGAAGCTTTCTTT. Amino acid sequence: CASSRTEGGTEAFF.